This T cell receptor beta chain was captured by sequencing in a study of CD8+CD57+ T cells in acquired aplastic anemia. Study results and caveats: CD8+ Simpson's diversity did not differ significantly between patients and controls.

The CDR3 is 13 amino acids. V was trimmed by 5 bases and J by 0 bases, leaving 10 bases between them. Germline CDR1 and CDR2: DFQATT and SNEGSKA (reference sequence). This clonotype came up many times. Its antigen is unidentified. Genomic DNA provided the template from which TCR beta VDJ and CDR3 profiles were obtained. Each CDR3 protein is one row after TCRdb ran MiXCR on the reads. The profile shows some 220,000 distinct CDR3 sequences, 34% of them singletons. The chain has TRBV20-1 and TRBJ1-1; no clear D gene. The clonotype comes from a human donor in good health, serving as a control. The sequenced sample was sorted CD4+, CD8+, or CD8+CD57+ T cells (not recorded which) from PBMCs. CDR3 nucleotide sequence: TGCAGTGCTCGGAGAGAAATGAACACTGAAGCTTTCTTT. Protein product: CSARREMNTEAFF.